This T cell receptor beta chain was obtained from a study of Tregs in tolerant kidney transplant recipients. Study information: Related graft donors supplied nonmyeloablative bone marrow transplants, and mixed chimerism was transient.

Unstimulated Tregs (CD4+CD25+CD127-) and CD4+CD25- non-Tregs were sorted from PBMCs. Study-level points and caveats: Findings come from small patient numbers and require larger validation.

In the case of this clone: Its antigen remains unidentified. The CDR3 extends 3 residues past the end of the read, so its final part is completed from the germline J gene.

The CDR3 runs to 15 residues. V was cut by 1 base and J by 7 bases, with 14 bases left in between. The germline V gene encodes CDR1 SGHRS and CDR2 YFSETQ. Generated by immunoSEQ multiplex PCR, the TCRdb table keeps only in-frame clones and is missing some. This listing includes 50,000 or so clones. This chain connects TRBV5-1 to TRBJ1-4; no reliable D call. Specimen: CD4+ T cells from blood, collected before the transplant. This clonotype was sampled from a human donor who received a combined kidney and bone marrow transplant. Incomplete CDR3 DNA: TGCGCCAGCAGCTTGTCCCGAGGAGAGGGTGAAAAA. Its protein is CASSLSRGEGEK. The full CDR3 is CASSLSRGEGEKLFF.